The clone carrying this TCR beta chain has only a few counts. Its target is not known. A clone one base away is much larger, so this may be a read error. These data are taken from a study of T cell repertoires in cytomegalovirus infection. Study-level points and caveats: Cumulative public TCR beta family frequency identified carriers of CMV plus the relevant HLA.

This CDR3 comprises 14 residues. The germline V gene encodes CDR1 SGHTA and CDR2 FQGNSA. TCRdb used MiXCR to reprocess the reads, holding one entry per CDR3 protein. Among approximately 200,000 distinct CDR3 sequences listed, 28% were seen once. The TCR comes from a human donor in good health (CMV status not recorded). Some clones in this sample may be carry-over from other donors' samples. J is TRBJ2-5 and V is TRBV7-2; D possibly corresponds to TRBD2 (6 bases). Sequenced: PBMCs. DNA of the CDR3: TGTGTCAGCAGCCGGGTTACGGAGGGCGAGACCCAGTACTTC. Translating it yields CVSSRVTEGETQYF. Based on the CDR3 plus reference TRBV7-2 and TRBJ2-5, the full variable domain is GAGVSQSPSNKVTEKGKDVELRCDPISGHTALYWYRQSLGQGLEFLIYFQGNSAPDKSGLPSDRFSAERTGGSVSTLTIQRTQQEDSAVYLCVSSRVTEGETQYFGPGTRLLVL.